This T cell receptor (beta chain) was retrieved from a study of T cell responses to AZD1222 COVID-19 vaccine. Notes on this clone: Its specificity is not known.

The study, taken as a whole, reports: Reportedly, close to half of spike-specific TCRs are directed against unmutated variant regions.

TCRdb keeps only in-frame clones here, not all; method: immunoSEQ multiplex PCR. The sample carries about 90,000 clones, about 90% recorded once. This CDR3 is 15 amino acids long. V was trimmed by 2 bases and J by 5 bases, leaving 13 bases between them. The germline CDR1 and CDR2 sequences are SGHNT and YENEEA. The sample in question was peripheral blood, obtained on day 0 of MenACWY control vaccination. The TCR originated in an adult in good health. V and J are TRBV11-3 and TRBJ2-1; D not certain. The CDR3 nucleotides read TGTGCCAGCAGCTTAAATCCCGACTTCCACAATGAGCAGTTCTTC. Protein: CASSLNPDFHNEQFF.